The clone carrying this T cell receptor (beta chain) was detected only a few times. Its antigen remains unknown. Profiling relied on immunoSEQ multiplex PCR, and the TCRdb table lists in-frame clones only, not all of them. Of just under 65,000 clones in the sample, approximately 84% are singletons; the top ten hold about 9.1%. The sampling schedule covered blood at baseline, cycle 4 day 1, and cycle 7 day 1. The data are from a study of OX40 agonist ivuxolimab in advanced cancers. Study findings and constraints: Normalized expansion of T-cell clones was also low for some nonresponders. Both blood CD4+ and CD8+ T cells showed clonal growth by week 6 at 0.1 to 3.0 mg/kg.

V lost 6 bases and J 1 base, leaving 15 bases between the germline ends. Germline-derived CDR1 and CDR2 are MGHDK and SYGVNS. This CDR3 is 15 amino acids long. The chain joins TRBV25-1 to TRBJ1-1; maybe TRBD1 (6 bases). This specimen consisted of CD4+ or CD8+ T cells sorted from blood, obtained in a trial of the OX40 agonist ivuxolimab. The clonotype comes from an adult with an advanced solid tumor such as melanoma, head and neck, liver or kidney cancer. CDR3 DNA sequence: TGTGCCAGCAGGGCACAGGGTCAAGGGAACACTGAAGCTTTCTTT. Translated, it gives CASRAQGQGNTEAFF. The variable domain in full, completed from reference TRBV25-1 and TRBJ1-1, reads EADIYQTPRYLVIGTGKKITLECSQTMGHDKMYWYQQDPGMELHLIHYSYGVNSTEKGDLSSESTVSRIRTEHFPLTLESARPSHTSQYLCASRAQGQGNTEAFFGQGTRLTVV.